This T cell receptor (beta chain) was captured by sequencing in a study of PD-L1 blockade in urothelial cancer. Whole-study context: The median number of T cells present in blood samples was 141,255. Whole-study results and caveats: A pretreatment blood TCR clonality that fell below the median predicted better progression-free and overall survival.

Synthetic spike-ins, TCR analog templates, were added into each PCR. Assay used: immunoSEQ multiplex PCR; TCRdb lists only in-frame clones, some missing. The repertoire holds 50,000 to 65,000 clones, with around 82% as singletons. This clone was seen a single time. Its specificity is unknown. The germline V gene has CDR1 MDHEN and CDR2 SYDVKM. V gave up 2 bases and J gave up 2 bases, with 19 bases separating them. CDR3 size: 18 residues. V gene TRBV28 combines with J gene TRBJ1-5; a weak D match, TRBD1 (6 bases). The specimen was PBMCs, collected around atezolizumab (anti-PD-L1) treatment. The origin of this receptor is a man aged 35-49 years with urothelial cancer. The DNA for the CDR3 is TGTGCCAGCAGTTTAGATGGAACAGGGACGGCAGGCAATCAGCCCCAGCATTTT. This codes for CASSLDGTGTAGNQPQHF.